One T cell receptor beta chain is described in this entry. The antigen is unknown. The record originates from a study of cytomegalovirus exposure and HLA in healthy donors. Findings and limits, study-wide: Earlier analysis found most TCR beta V segments productive about 90% or about 30% of the time.

Primers: 60 Vbeta forward and 13 Jbeta reverse. Measured with immunoSEQ multiplex PCR; TCRdb has only the in-frame clones, and not every one. The sample has some 140,000 clones, roughly 70% seen once; the top ten hold over 3%. The germline gives CDR1 SGDLS, CDR2 YYNGEE. V was pared by 2 bases and J by 7 bases, with 12 bases between. The CDR3 has 13 amino acids. The chain recombines TRBV9 with TRBJ2-5; tentative D call: TRBD2 (5 bases). The origin of this receptor is a man in his forties or fifties in good health and CMV-seronegative. Sample: PBMCs. Here the CDR3 DNA reads TGTGCCAGCAGCGTGAGAGGGTCTGGGACCCAGTACTTC. It yields the protein CASSVRGSGTQYF.